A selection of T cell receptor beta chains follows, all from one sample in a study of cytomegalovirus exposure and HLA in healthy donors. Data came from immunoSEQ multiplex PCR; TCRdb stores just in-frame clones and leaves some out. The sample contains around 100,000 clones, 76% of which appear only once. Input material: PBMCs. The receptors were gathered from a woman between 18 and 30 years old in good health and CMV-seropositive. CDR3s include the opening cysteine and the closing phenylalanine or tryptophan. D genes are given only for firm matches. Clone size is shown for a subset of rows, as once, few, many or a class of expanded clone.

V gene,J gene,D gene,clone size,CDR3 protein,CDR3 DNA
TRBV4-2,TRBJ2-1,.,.,CASSQNRVQGDEQFF,TGTGCCAGCAGCCAAAACAGGGTACAGGGCGATGAGCAGTTCTTC
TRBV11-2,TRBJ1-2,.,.,CASSPRVRGANYGYTF,TGTGCCAGCAGCCCAAGGGTCCGGGGAGCTAACTATGGCTACACCTTC
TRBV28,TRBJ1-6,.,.,CASSYPRGGNISPLHF,TGTGCCAGCAGTTACCCCCGGGGGGGTAACATTTCACCCCTCCACTTT
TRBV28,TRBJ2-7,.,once,CASSLQGSYEQYF,TGTGCCAGCAGTTTACAGGGATCCTACGAGCAGTACTTC
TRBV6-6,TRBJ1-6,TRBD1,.,CASSASTGRNSPLHF,TGTGCCAGCAGTGCGTCGACAGGGAGGAATTCACCCCTCCACTTT
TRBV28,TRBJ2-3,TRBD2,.,CASTGAGSQDSDTQYF,TGTGCCAGCACCGGAGCGGGATCCCAGGATTCAGATACGCAGTATTTT
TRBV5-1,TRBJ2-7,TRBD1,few,CASSLGTGTYEQYF,TGCGCCAGCAGCTTAGGGACAGGCACCTACGAGCAGTACTTC
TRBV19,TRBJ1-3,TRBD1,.,CASFSRDSGLLGMNTIYF,TGTGCCAGTTTTTCTCGGGACAGCGGGTTACTCGGGATGAACACCATATATTTT
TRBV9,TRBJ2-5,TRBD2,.,CASSVSAGGGETQYF,TGTGCCAGCAGCGTATCAGCGGGGGGTGGGGAGACCCAGTACTTC
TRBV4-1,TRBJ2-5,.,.,CASSQTGTQYF,TGCGCCAGCAGCCAAACGGGTACCCAGTACTTC
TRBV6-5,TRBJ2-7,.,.,CASSFLPGSTSYEQYF,TGTGCCAGCAGTTTCTTACCCGGGTCAACCTCCTACGAGCAGTACTTC
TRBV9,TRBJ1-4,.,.,CASSDDSRNEKLFF,TGTGCCAGCAGCGACGACAGTCGTAATGAAAAACTGTTTTTT
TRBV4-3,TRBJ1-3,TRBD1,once,CASSQDRGLSGNTIYF,TGCGCCAGCAGCCAAGACAGGGGGCTGAGTGGAAACACCATATATTTT
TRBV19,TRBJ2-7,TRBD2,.,CASGLLAGPSYEQYF,TGTGCCAGCGGGCTACTAGCGGGTCCCTCCTACGAGCAGTACTTC
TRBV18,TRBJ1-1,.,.,CASSPLQSNTEAFF,TGTGCCAGCTCACCATTGCAGTCCAACACTGAAGCTTTCTTT
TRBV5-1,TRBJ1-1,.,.,CASSGGGRVNTEAFF,TGCGCCAGCAGCGGGGGCGGCAGGGTGAACACTGAAGCTTTCTTT
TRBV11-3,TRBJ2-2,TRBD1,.,CASSSRTGGYTGELFF,TGTGCCAGCAGCTCGCGGACAGGGGGCTACACCGGGGAGCTGTTTTTT
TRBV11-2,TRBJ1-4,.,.,CASSFSVREGTNEKLFF,TGTGCCAGCAGCTTCTCCGTCAGGGAGGGGACTAATGAAAAACTGTTTTTT
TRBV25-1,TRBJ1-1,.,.,CASVKGHRVAEAFF,TGTGCCAGCGTTAAGGGCCACAGGGTAGCTGAAGCTTTCTTT
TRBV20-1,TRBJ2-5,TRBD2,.,CSVAGEETQYF,TGCAGTGTGGCGGGGGAGGAGACCCAGTACTTC
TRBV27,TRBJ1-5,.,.,CASSLFRGGRGGNQPQHF,TGTGCCAGCAGTCTTTTCCGGGGGGGGAGAGGGGGTAATCAGCCCCAGCATTTT
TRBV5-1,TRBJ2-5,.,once,CASSRARQETQYF,TGCGCCAGCAGCCGAGCTAGACAAGAGACCCAGTACTTC
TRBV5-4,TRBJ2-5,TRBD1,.,CASNVPGQQETQYF,TGTGCCAGCAACGTACCGGGACAGCAAGAGACCCAGTACTTC
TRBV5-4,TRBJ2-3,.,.,CASSPLGSTDTQYF,TGTGCCAGCAGCCCTCTCGGGAGCACAGATACGCAGTATTTT
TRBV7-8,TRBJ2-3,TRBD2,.,CASSLVLAGENKRTDTQYF,TGTGCCAGCAGCTTAGTGCTAGCGGGGGAAAATAAGCGCACAGATACGCAGTATTTT
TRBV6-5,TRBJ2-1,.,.,CASSMGSFYNEQFF,TGTGCCAGCAGTATGGGCTCTTTTTACAATGAGCAGTTCTTC
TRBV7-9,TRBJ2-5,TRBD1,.,CATNQGTARQETQYF,TGTGCCACCAACCAAGGGACAGCCCGCCAAGAGACCCAGTACTTC
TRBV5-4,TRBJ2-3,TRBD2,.,CASSLLSGGDTDTQYF,TGTGCCAGCAGCTTGTTATCGGGAGGGGACACAGATACGCAGTATTTT
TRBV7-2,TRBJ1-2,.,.,CASSLTKAQSGYTF,TGTGCCAGCAGCTTAACTAAGGCGCAGAGTGGCTACACCTTC
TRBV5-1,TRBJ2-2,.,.,CASSLGQINTGELFF,TGCGCCAGCAGCTTGGGACAGATAAACACCGGGGAGCTGTTTTTT
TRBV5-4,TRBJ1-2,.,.,CASSLMQVGYGYTF,TGTGCCAGCAGCTTGATGCAGGTGGGCTATGGCTACACCTTC
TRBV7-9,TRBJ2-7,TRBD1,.,CASSVGRTGDRSLDF,TGTGCCAGCAGCGTAGGAAGGACGGGGGACAGGAGCTTGGACTTC
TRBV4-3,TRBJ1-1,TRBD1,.,CASSQEAAGTVNTEAFF,TGCGCCAGCAGCCAAGAGGCCGCCGGGACAGTGAACACTGAAGCTTTCTTT
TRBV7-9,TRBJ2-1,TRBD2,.,CASSPSSGREDEQFF,TGTGCCAGCAGCCCCTCTAGCGGGAGGGAGGATGAGCAGTTCTTC
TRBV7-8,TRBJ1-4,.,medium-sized,CASSLDPRGNEKLFF,TGTGCCAGCAGCTTAGATCCCAGGGGTAATGAAAAACTGTTTTTT
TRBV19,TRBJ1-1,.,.,CASINPGVNEAFF,TGTGCCAGTATTAACCCAGGGGTGAATGAAGCTTTCTTT
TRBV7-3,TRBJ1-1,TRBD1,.,CASSITGANTEAFF,TGTGCCAGCAGCATCACAGGGGCGAACACTGAAGCTTTCTTT
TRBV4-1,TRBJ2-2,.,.,CASRQGGGWERGDYTGELFF,TGCGCCAGCAGACAGGGGGGCGGTTGGGAGCGGGGGGACTACACCGGGGAGCTGTTTTTT
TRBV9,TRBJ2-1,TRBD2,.,CASSVTAGLDGNEQFF,TGTGCCAGCAGCGTCACTGCGGGACTAGACGGTAATGAGCAGTTCTTC
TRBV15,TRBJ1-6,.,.,CATSRAGRVVSPLHF,TGTGCCACCAGCAGAGCGGGCAGGGTTGTTTCACCCCTCCACTTT
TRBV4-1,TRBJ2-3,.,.,CASSYPAGGTDTQYF,TGCGCCAGCAGCTACCCAGCCGGGGGCACAGATACGCAGTATTTT
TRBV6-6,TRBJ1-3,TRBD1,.,CASSPRDSGNTIYF,TGTGCCAGCAGTCCCCGGGACAGTGGAAACACCATATATTTT
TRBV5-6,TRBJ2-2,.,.,CASSLAGVSTGELFF,TGTGCCAGCAGCTTGGCAGGGGTCAGCACCGGGGAGCTGTTTTTT
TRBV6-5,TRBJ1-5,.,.,CASSYAQGPNQPQHF,TGTGCCAGCAGTTACGCCCAGGGGCCCAATCAGCCCCAGCATTTT
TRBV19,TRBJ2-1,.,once,CASSIPRDIRINEQFF,TGTGCCAGTAGTATACCCAGGGACATTCGGATCAATGAGCAGTTCTTC
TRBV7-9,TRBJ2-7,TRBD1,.,CSSSPPGTDQYF,TGTTCCAGCAGCCCCCCCGGGACAGACCAGTACTTC
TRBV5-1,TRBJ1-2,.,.,CASRGGQGNNYGYTF,TGCGCCAGCAGGGGAGGACAAGGCAATAACTATGGCTACACCTTC
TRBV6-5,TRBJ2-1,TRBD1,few,CASSKGQARGFEQFF,TGTGCCAGCAGTAAGGGACAGGCGCGGGGCTTTGAGCAGTTCTTC
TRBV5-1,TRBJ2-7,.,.,CASSSGTPEQYF,TGCGCCAGCAGTTCCGGGACACCTGAGCAGTACTTC
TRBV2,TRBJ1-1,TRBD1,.,CASRIRGQMGKMNTEAFF,TGTGCCAGCAGGATAAGGGGGCAGATGGGTAAAATGAACACTGAAGCTTTCTTT
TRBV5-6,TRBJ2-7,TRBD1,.,CASSWGQGGYEQYF,TGTGCCAGCAGCTGGGGACAGGGGGGCTACGAGCAGTACTTC
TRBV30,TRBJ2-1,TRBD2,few,CAWSPYSGFSYNEQFF,TGTGCCTGGAGTCCGTATAGCGGGTTCTCCTACAATGAGCAGTTCTTC
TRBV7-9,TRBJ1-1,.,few,CASSPLGGVTEAFF,TGTGCCAGCAGCCCTTTGGGGGGGGTAACTGAAGCTTTCTTT
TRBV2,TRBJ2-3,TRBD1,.,CASSTGGGHSTDTQYF,TGTGCCAGCAGTACAGGGGGCGGACACTCCACAGATACGCAGTATTTT
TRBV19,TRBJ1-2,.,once,CASSIDRRQGATSGYTF,TGTGCCAGTAGTATAGATCGAAGACAAGGGGCTACCAGTGGCTACACCTTC